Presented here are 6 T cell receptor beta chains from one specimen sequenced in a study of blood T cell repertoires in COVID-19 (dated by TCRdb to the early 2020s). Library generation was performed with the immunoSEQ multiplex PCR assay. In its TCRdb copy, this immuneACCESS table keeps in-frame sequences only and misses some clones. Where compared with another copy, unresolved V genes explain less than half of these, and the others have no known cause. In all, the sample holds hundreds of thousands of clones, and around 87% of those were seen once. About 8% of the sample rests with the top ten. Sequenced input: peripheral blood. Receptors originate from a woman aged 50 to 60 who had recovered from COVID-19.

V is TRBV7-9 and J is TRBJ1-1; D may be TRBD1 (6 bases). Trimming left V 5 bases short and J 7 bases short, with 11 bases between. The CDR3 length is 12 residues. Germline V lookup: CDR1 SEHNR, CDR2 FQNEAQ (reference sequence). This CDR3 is CASSPRGSEAFF. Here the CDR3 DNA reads TGTGCCAGCAGCCCCAGGGGAAGTGAAGCTTTCTTT.

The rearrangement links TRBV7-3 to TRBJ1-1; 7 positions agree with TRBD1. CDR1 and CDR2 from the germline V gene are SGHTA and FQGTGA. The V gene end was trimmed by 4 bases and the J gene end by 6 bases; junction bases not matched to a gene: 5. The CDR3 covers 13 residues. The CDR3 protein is CASSSDRDAEAFF. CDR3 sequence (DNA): TGTGCCAGCAGCTCCGACAGGGATGCTGAAGCTTTCTTT.

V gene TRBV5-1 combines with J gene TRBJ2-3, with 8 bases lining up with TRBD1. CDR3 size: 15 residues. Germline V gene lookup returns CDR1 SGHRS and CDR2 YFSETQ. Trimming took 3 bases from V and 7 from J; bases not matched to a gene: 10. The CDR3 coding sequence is TGCGCCAGCAGCTCCCGGGACAGGTTCGTATATACGCAGTATTTT. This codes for CASSSRDRFVYTQYF.

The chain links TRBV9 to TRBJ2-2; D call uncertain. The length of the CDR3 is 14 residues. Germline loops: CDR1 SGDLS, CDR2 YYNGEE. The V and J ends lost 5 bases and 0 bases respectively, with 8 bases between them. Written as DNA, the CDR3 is TGTGCCAGCAGGAAGACTCCGAACACCGGGGAGCTGTTTTTT. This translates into CASRKTPNTGELFF.

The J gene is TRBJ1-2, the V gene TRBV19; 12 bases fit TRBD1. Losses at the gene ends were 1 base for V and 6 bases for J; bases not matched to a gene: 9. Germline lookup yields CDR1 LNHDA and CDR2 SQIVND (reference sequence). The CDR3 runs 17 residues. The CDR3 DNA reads TGTGCCAGTAGTATAGTTACCGGGACAGGGGGCGTCGATGGCTACACCTTC. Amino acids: CASSIVTGTGGVDGYTF.

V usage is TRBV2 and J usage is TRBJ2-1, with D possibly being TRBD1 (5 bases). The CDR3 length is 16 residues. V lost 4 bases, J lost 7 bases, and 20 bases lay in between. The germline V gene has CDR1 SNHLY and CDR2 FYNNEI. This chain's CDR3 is CASSGHRTSPENEQFF. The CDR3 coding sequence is TGTGCCAGCAGTGGACACCGGACATCTCCTGAAAATGAGCAGTTCTTC. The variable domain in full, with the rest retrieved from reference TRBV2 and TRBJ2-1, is EPEVTQTPSHQVTQMGQEVILRCVPISNHLYFYWYRQILGQKVEFLVSFYNNEISEKSEIFDDQFSVERPDGSNFTLKIRSTKLEDSAMYFCASSGHRTSPENEQFFGPGTRLTVL.